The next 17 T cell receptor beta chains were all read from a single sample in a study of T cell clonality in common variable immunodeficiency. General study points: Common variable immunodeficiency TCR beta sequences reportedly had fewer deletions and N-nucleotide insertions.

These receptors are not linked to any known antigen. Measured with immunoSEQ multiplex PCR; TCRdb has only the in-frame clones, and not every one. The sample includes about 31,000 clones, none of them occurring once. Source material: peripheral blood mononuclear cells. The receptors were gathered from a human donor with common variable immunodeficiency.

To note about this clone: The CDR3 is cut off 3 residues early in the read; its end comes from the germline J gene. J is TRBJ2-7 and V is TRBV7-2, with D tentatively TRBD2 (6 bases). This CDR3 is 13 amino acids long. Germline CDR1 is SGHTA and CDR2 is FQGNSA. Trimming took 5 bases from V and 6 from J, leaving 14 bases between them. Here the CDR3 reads CASSPPGRLEQYF. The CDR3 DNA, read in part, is TGTGCCAGCAGCCCCCCGGGGAGGCTCGAG.

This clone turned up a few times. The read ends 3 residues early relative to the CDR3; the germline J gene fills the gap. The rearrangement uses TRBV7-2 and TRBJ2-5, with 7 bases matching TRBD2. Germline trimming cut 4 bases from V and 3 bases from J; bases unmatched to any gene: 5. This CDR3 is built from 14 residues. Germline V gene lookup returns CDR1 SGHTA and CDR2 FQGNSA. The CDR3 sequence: CASSSSLAEETQYF. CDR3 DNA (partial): TGTGCCAGCAGCTCGAGTCTAGCGGAAGAGACC.

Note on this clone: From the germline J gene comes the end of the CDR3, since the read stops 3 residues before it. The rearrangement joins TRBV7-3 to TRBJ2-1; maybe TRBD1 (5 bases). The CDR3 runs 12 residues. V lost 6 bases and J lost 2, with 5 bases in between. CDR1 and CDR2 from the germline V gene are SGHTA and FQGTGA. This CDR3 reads CASRGPYNEQFF. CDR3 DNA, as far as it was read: TGTGCCAGCAGGGGGCCCTACAATGAG. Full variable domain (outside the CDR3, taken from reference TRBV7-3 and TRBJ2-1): GAGVSQTPSNKVTEKGKYVELRCDPISGHTALYWYRQSLGQGPEFLIYFQGTGAADDSGLPNDRFFAVRPEGSVSTLKIQRTERGDSAVYLCASRGPYNEQFFGPGTRLTVL.

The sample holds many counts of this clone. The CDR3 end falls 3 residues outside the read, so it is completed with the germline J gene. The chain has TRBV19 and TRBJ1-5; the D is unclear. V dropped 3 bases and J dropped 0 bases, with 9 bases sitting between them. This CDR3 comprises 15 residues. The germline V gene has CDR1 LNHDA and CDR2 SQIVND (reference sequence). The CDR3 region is CASSMIHYSNQPQHF. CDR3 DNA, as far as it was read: TGTGCCAGTAGTATGATACATTATAGCAATCAGCCC.

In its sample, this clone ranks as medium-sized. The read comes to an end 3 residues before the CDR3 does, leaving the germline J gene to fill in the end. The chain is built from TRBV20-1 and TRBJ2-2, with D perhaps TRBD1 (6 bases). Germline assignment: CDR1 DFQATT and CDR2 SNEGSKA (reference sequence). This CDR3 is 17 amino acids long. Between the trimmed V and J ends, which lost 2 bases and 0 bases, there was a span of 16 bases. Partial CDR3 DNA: TGCAGTGCTAGACGGCCTCTAGGGGGTCCGAACACCGGGGAG. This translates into CSARRPLGGPNTGE. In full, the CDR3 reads CSARRPLGGPNTGELFF.

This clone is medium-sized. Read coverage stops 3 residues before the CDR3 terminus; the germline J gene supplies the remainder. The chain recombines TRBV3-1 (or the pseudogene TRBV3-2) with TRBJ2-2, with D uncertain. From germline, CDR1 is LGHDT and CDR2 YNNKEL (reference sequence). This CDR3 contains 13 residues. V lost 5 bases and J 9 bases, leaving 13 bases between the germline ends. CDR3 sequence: CASSFVCRRELFF. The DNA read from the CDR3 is TGTGCCAGCAGCTTCGTTTGCAGGAGGGAG.

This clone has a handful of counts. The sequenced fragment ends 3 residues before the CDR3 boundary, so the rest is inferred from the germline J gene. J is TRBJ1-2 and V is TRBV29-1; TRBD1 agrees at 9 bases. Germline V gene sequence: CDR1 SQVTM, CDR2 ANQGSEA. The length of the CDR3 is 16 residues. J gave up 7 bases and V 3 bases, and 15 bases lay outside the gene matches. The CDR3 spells CSVEEGPTGGERGYTF. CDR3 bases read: TGCAGCGTTGAGGAGGGCCCCACAGGGGGCGAACGTGGC.

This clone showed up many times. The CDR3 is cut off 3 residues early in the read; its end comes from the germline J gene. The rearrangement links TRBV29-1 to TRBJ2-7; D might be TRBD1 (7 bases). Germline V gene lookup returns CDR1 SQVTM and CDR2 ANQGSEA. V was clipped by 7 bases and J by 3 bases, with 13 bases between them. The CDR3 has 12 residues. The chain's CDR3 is CSGGDRGYEQYF. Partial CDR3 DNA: TGCAGCGGGGGGGACAGAGGCTACGAG.

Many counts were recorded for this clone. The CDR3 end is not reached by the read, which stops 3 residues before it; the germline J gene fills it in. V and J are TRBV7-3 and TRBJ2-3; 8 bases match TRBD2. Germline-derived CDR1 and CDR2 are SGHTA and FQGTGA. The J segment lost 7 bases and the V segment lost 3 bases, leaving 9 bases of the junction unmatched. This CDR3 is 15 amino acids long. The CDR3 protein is CASSLRAGGKNTQYF. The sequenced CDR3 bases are TGTGCCAGCAGCTTGAGGGCGGGAGGCAAAAATACG.

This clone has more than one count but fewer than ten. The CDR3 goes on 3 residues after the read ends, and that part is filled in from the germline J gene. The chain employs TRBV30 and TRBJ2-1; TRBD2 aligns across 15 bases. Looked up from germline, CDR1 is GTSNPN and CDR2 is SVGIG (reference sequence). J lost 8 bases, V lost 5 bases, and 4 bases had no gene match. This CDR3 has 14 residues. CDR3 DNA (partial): TGTGCCTGGGGACTAGCGGGAGGGCCGGATGAG. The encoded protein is CAWGLAGGPDE. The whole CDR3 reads CAWGLAGGPDEQFF.

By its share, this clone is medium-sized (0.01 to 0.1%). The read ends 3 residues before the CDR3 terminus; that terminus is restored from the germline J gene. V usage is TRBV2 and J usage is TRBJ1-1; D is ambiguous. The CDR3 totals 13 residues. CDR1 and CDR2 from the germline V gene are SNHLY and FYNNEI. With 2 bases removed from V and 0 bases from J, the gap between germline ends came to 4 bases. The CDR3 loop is CASSENMNTEAFF. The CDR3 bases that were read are TGTGCCAGCAGTGAAAACATGAACACTGAA.

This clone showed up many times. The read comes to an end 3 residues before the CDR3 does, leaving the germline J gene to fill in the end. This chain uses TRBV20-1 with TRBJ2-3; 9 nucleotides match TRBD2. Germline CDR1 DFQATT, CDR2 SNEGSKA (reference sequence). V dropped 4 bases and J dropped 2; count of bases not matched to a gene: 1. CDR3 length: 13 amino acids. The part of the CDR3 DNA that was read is TGCAGTGCTACGGGACTAGCCACAGATACG. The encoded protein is CSATGLATDT. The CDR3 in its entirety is CSATGLATDTQYF.

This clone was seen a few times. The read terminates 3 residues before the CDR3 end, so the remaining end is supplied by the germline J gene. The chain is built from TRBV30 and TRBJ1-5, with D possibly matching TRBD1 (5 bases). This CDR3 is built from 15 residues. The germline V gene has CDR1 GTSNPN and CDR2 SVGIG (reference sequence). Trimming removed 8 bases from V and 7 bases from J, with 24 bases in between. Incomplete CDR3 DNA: TGTGCCAGTAGTCTGAGAGGGACTGGACGACAGCCC. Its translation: CASSLRGTGRQP. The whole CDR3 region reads CASSLRGTGRQPQHF.

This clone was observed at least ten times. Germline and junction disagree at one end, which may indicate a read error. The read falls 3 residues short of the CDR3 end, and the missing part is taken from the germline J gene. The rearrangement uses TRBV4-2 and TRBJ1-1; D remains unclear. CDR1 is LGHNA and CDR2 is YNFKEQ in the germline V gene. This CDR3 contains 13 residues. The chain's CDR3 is CASSQDRNTEAFF. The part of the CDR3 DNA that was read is TGCGCCAGCAGCCAAGATCGTAACACTGAA.

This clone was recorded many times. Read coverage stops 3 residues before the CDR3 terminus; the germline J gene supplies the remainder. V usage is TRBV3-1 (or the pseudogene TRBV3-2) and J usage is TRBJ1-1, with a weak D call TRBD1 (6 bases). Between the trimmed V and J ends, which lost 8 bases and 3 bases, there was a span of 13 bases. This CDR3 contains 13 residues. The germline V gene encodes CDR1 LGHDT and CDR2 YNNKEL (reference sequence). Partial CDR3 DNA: TGTGCCAGCGGCCTACAGGGAGACACTGAA. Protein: CASGLQGDTE. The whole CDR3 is CASGLQGDTEAFF.

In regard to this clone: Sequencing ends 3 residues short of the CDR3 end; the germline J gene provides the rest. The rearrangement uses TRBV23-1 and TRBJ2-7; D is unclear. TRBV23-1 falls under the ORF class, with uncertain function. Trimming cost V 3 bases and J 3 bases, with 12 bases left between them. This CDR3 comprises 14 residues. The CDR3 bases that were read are TGCGCCAGCAGTCACCCTATTATCCTCTACGAG. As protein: CASSHPIILYE. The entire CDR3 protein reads CASSHPIILYEQYF.

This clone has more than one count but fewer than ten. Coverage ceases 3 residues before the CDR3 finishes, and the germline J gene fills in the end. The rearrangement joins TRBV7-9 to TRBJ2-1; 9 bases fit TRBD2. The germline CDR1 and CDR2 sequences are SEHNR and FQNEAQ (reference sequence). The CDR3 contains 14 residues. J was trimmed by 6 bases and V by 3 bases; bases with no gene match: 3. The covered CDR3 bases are TGTGCCAGCAGCTTGGGCGGGAGGGCCAATGAG. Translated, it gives CASSLGGRANE. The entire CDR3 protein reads CASSLGGRANEQFF.